Described below is a single TCR beta chain sequence and its context. This sample was included in a study of control samples from healthy donors and cancer patients. The method was immunoSEQ multiplex PCR; TCRdb's version includes in-frame clones alone and lacks a portion of them. The profile shows roughly 89,000 clones, 75% to 95% of them singletons. Trimming left V 0 bases short and J 4 bases short, with 4 bases between. This CDR3 comprises 13 residues. Germline V gives CDR1 SGHDN, CDR2 FVKESK. Sequencing was carried out using blood. The rearrangement links TRBV14 to TRBJ1-5; no definite D call. The origin of this receptor is a man in his fifties in good health. The CDR3 DNA is TGTGCCAGCAGCCAAGATAAAAATCAGCCCCAGCATTTT. It encodes CASSQDKNQPQHF.